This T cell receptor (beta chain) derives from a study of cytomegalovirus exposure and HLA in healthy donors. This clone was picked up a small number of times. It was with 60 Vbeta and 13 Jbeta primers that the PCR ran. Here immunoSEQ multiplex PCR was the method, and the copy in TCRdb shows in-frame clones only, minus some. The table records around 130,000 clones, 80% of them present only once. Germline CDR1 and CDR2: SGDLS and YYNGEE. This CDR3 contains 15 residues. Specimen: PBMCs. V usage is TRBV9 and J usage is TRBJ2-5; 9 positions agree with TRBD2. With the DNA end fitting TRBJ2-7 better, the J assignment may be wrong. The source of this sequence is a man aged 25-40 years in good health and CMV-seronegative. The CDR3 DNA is TGTGCCAGCAGCGTCGACATAGCGGGAGACTACGAGCAGTACTTC. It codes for CASSVDIAGDYEQYF.